The present TCR beta chain was sequenced within a study of blood T cell repertoires in COVID-19. Study overall: Sites in the United States, Italy and Spain provided acute and convalescent COVID-19 samples.

CDR3 size: 16 residues. Germline CDR1 reads MNHEY; CDR2 reads SMNVEV (reference sequence). J was trimmed by 10 bases and V by 2 bases; bases with no gene match: 14. Per the authors' pipeline: Reference gene primer amplification gave estimated nucleated cell counts. Generated by immunoSEQ multiplex PCR, the TCRdb table keeps only in-frame clones and is missing some. Clone size and the V and J calls come from that table; the DNA yielded D and trimming. Of about 200,000 clones detected, 85% appear once; the ten largest clones hold around 5%. The rearrangement uses TRBV27 and TRBJ1-1; 9 bases are shared with TRBD1. The clonotype was recovered from an elderly woman with acute or convalescent COVID-19. The material sequenced was peripheral blood. CDR3 region: CASSLTGQGLLRGAFF. DNA of the CDR3: TGTGCCAGCAGTTTAACAGGACAGGGGCTGCTTCGGGGAGCTTTCTTT.